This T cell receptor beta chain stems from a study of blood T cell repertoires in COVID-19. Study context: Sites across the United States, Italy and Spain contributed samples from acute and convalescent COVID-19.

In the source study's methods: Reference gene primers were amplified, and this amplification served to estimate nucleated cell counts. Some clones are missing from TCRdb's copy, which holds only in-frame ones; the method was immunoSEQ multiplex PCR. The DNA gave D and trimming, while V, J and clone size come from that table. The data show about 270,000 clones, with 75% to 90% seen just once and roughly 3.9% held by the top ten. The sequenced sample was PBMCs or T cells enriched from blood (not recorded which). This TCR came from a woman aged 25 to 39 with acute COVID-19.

The CDR3 bases are TGTGCCAGCAGCAAACTAGCGGGAGACGTTAATGAGCAGTTCTTC. It is translated as CASSKLAGDVNEQFF. The chain combines TRBV7-9 with TRBJ2-1, with TRBD2 identical over 11 bases. The CDR3 contains 15 residues. The ends lost 5 bases at V and 7 bases at J; junction bases unmatched: 7. Germline-derived CDR1 and CDR2 are SEHNR and FQNEAQ (reference sequence).